This T cell receptor (beta chain) appears in the sequencing data of a study of control samples from healthy donors and cancer patients. Using immunoSEQ multiplex PCR, the repertoire was profiled, and TCRdb retains in-frame clones only, with some absent. The profile shows under 200,000 clones, around 95% of them singletons. Trimming took 3 bases from V and 8 from J; bases not matched to a gene: 7. The CDR3 is 14 amino acids. From germline, CDR1 is KGHSH and CDR2 LQKENI. This clonotype was sampled from a middle-aged woman in good health. This rearrangement joins TRBV18 to TRBJ1-2; 9 bases are shared with TRBD1. What was sequenced was blood. The CDR3 nucleotides are TGTGCCAGCTCACCCGGGGACAGGGACATCGGCTACACCTTC. It translates to CASSPGDRDIGYTF.